Following are 21 T cell receptor beta chains from one sample sequenced in a study of blood T cell repertoires in COVID-19. Clones were sequenced by immunoSEQ multiplex PCR, and TCRdb holds only the in-frame ones, with some missing. The sample shows 55,000 to 70,000 clones, around 90% of them seen only once. Material for sequencing was PBMCs or T cells enriched from blood (not recorded which). These receptor sequences come from a woman aged 40-49 years who had recovered from COVID-19.

The chain recombines TRBV6-5 with TRBJ2-7; TRBD1 is a possible D gene (6 bases). CDR1 MNHEY and CDR2 SVGAGI come from the germline V gene. V was shortened by 1 base and J by 7 bases, with 8 bases between the two germline ends. CDR3 length equals 12 residues. DNA for the CDR3: TGTGCCAGCAGTTACTGGGGGCAAGAGCAGTACTTC. It translates to CASSYWGQEQYF.

J is TRBJ2-7 and V is TRBV25-1; TRBD1 is a possible D gene (6 bases). The germline V and J ends were trimmed by 8 bases and 3 bases, with 17 bases remaining between them. CDR3 length: 14 residues. Germline-derived CDR1 and CDR2 are MGHDK and SYGVNS. The CDR3 loop is CASRRTGTYYEQYF. The CDR3 DNA is TGTGCCAGCCGTCGTACAGGGACCTACTACGAGCAGTACTTC.

The V call is TRBV3-1 (or the pseudogene TRBV3-2), the J call TRBJ1-2, with D perhaps matching TRBD1 (6 bases). Trimming removed 8 bases at V and 8 bases at J, with 24 bases between. The CDR3 is made up of 15 amino acids. CDR1 is LGHDT, CDR2 YNNKEL, per germline (reference sequence). CDR3 region: CASSTARGGAGGYTF. The CDR3 bases are TGTGCCAGCTCCACAGCTAGGGGGGGGGCTGGCGGCTACACCTTC.

The CDR3 region has the DNA TGTGCCAGCAGTTACTCGAGACTAGCGGGCGGGTCCCAGTACTTC. This translates into CASSYSRLAGGSQYF. The chain is built from TRBV6-5 and TRBJ2-5, with TRBD2 identical over 10 bases. The J segment lost 9 bases and the V segment lost 0 bases, leaving 7 bases of the junction unmatched. In germline, CDR1 is MNHEY, CDR2 SVGAGI. This CDR3 has 15 amino acids.

CDR3 nucleotides: TGCGCCAGCAGCACCAGTAGCGGGGCAAGGGGGGATACGCAGTATTTT. Translating it yields CASSTSSGARGDTQYF. The chain uses TRBV5-1 and TRBJ2-3; 8 positions match TRBD2. The germline V gene encodes CDR1 SGHRS and CDR2 YFSETQ. This CDR3 has 16 residues. J lost 6 bases, V lost 4 bases, and 13 bases had no gene match.

This rearrangement joins TRBV6-5 to TRBJ2-7; maybe TRBD2 (6 bases). CDR1 MNHEY and CDR2 SVGAGI come from the germline V gene. The CDR3 is made up of 14 amino acids. V lost 6 bases and J lost 3, with 15 bases in between. CDR3 residues: CASRSTGTYYEQYF. CDR3 nucleotide sequence: TGTGCCAGCAGATCGACCGGGACTTACTACGAGCAGTACTTC.

This clone was observed a single time. The rearrangement joins TRBV24-1 to TRBJ1-1; 7 positions agree with TRBD1. V trimming: 1 base; J trimming: 6 bases; junction bases outside the gene matches: 1. The CDR3 totals 13 residues. Germline CDR1 is KGHDR and CDR2 is SFDVKD. The CDR3 DNA reads TGTGCCACCAGTGATTTCCAGGGGGCTGAAGCTTTCTTT. Translated, it gives CATSDFQGAEAFF.

The chain links TRBV27 to TRBJ2-1; 8 nucleotides agree with TRBD1. From germline, CDR1 is MNHEY and CDR2 SMNVEV (reference sequence). This CDR3 has 16 residues. V was clipped by 3 bases and J by 3 bases; unmatched bases: 7. The CDR3 DNA reads as TGTGCCAGCAGTTTCTACTCAGGGGGCTACTACAATGAGCAGTTCTTC. Amino acids: CASSFYSGGYYNEQFF.

The chain joins TRBV4-1 to TRBJ1-1; D is unclear. The CDR3 loop spans 14 amino acids. Looked up from germline, CDR1 is MGHRA and CDR2 is YSYEKL. Deletions cut 0 bases from V and 0 bases from J, with 5 bases between. The CDR3 protein is CASSQELMNTEAFF. Written as DNA, the CDR3 is TGCGCCAGCAGCCAAGAACTGATGAACACTGAAGCTTTCTTT.

The chain joins TRBV11-3 to TRBJ2-7; 9 bases map to TRBD1. Germline-derived CDR1 and CDR2 are SGHNT and YENEEA. V trimming: 6 bases; J trimming: 4 bases; junction bases outside the gene matches: 7. The CDR3 runs to 14 residues. The DNA for the CDR3 is TGTGCCAGCAGACCCGGGACAGGGCAGTACGAGCAGTACTTC. It translates to CASRPGTGQYEQYF.

This clone came up once. The rearrangement links TRBV5-4 to TRBJ1-1; tentative D call: TRBD1 (6 bases). Trimming left V 2 bases short and J 3 bases short, with 8 bases between. Per germline, CDR1 SGHNT and CDR2 YYREEE (reference sequence). This CDR3 comprises 13 residues. In nucleotides, the CDR3 is TGTGCCAGCAGCTTCGGACAGTACACTGAAGCTTTCTTT. Protein sequence: CASSFGQYTEAFF.

The J gene is TRBJ2-2, the V gene TRBV25-1; 8 bases are a match to TRBD1. This CDR3 comprises 15 residues. CDR1 is MGHDK and CDR2 is SYGVNS in the germline V gene. J lost 5 bases, V lost 4 bases, and 6 bases had no gene match. The CDR3 loop is CASSVDRGVTGELFF. CDR3 sequence (DNA): TGTGCCAGCAGTGTTGACAGGGGAGTGACCGGGGAGCTGTTTTTT.

The chain combines TRBV11-3 with TRBJ1-6; the D is unclear. Trimming took off 7 bases at V and 4 bases at J, with 11 bases between the two ends. This CDR3 contains 14 residues. Germline lookup yields CDR1 SGHNT and CDR2 YENEEA. The CDR3 loop reads CASTQRGYNSPLHF. CDR3 coding DNA: TGTGCCAGCACCCAGCGGGGTTATAATTCACCCCTCCACTTT.

The CDR3 protein is CASSVSTRADTQYF. CDR3 coding DNA: TGTGCCAGCAGCGTATCTACGCGGGCAGATACGCAGTATTTT. The chain has TRBV9 and TRBJ2-3, with D possibly being TRBD2 (5 bases). Germline V gives CDR1 SGDLS, CDR2 YYNGEE. The CDR3 extends over 14 amino acids. V lost 1 base to trimming and J lost 4 bases, with 10 bases between them.

The chain combines TRBV5-1 with TRBJ2-1, with a weak D call TRBD2 (5 bases). The germline CDR1 and CDR2 sequences are SGHRS and YFSETQ. Trimming stripped 0 bases from V and 10 bases from J, with 14 bases between. CDR3 length: 14 amino acids. The DNA for the CDR3 is TGCGCCAGCAGCTTGGGACTTGCGTCGGGAGAGCAGTTCTTC. Protein: CASSLGLASGEQFF. Filled out from reference TRBV5-1 and TRBJ2-1, the complete variable domain reads KAGVTQTPRYLIKTRGQQVTLSCSPISGHRSVSWYQQTPGQGLQFLFEYFSETQRNKGNFPGRFSGRQFSNSRSEMNVSTLELGDSALYLCASSLGLASGEQFFGPGTRLTVL.

CDR3 in DNA: TGTGCCAGCAGTGACAGGGTAGTTGGGTATGGCTACACCTTC. Protein: CASSDRVVGYGYTF. The chain recombines TRBV2 with TRBJ1-2; the D gene is possibly TRBD1 (5 bases). The CDR3 totals 14 residues. V shed 3 bases and J shed 5 bases, with 13 bases lying between them. Germline CDR1 is SNHLY and CDR2 is FYNNEI. Full variable domain (remainder filled in from reference TRBV2 and TRBJ1-2): EPEVTQTPSHQVTQMGQEVILRCVPISNHLYFYWYRQILGQKVEFLVSFYNNEISEKSEIFDDQFSVERPDGSNFTLKIRSTKLEDSAMYFCASSDRVVGYGYTFGSGTRLTVV.

The genes are TRBV2 and TRBJ1-2; TRBD1 aligns across 10 bases. This CDR3 spans 13 amino acids. The V gene end was trimmed by 9 bases and the J gene end by 4 bases; junction bases not matched to a gene: 5. Germline V gene lookup returns CDR1 SNHLY and CDR2 FYNNEI. CDR3 bases: TGTGCCAGTGGACAGGGGGAGACCTATGGCTACACCTTC. This translates into CASGQGETYGYTF.

The chain uses TRBV3-1 (or the pseudogene TRBV3-2) and TRBJ1-2; 9 bases are a match to TRBD1. Trimming removed 3 bases from V and 6 bases from J; junction bases left unmatched: 11. This CDR3 has 16 residues. CDR1 LGHDT and CDR2 YNNKEL come from the germline V gene (reference sequence). CDR3 loop: CASSQGQQGASDGYTF. The CDR3 DNA sequence: TGTGCCAGCAGCCAGGGCCAACAGGGGGCTAGTGATGGCTACACCTTC.

This clone has just one count. This rearrangement joins TRBV27 to TRBJ1-6; tentatively, D is TRBD1 (6 bases). The CDR3 length is 19 residues. The germline V gene has CDR1 MNHEY and CDR2 SMNVEV (reference sequence). Trimming stripped 7 bases from V and 4 bases from J, with 26 bases between. The CDR3: CASMRKVGGQPRYNSPLHF. CDR3 in DNA: TGTGCCAGCATGAGGAAAGTGGGCGGACAGCCTCGTTATAATTCACCCCTCCACTTT.

The chain couples TRBV21-1 to TRBJ2-7; the table's D call, TRBD2, was not checked against the DNA. TRBV21-1 is noted as a pseudogene. The CDR3 has 14 amino acids. CDR3 sequence (DNA): TGTGCCAGCAGCCGCACGGGTAGCGGGGGGGCCTTCTACTTC. Translated, it gives CASSRTGSGGAFYF.

The genes are TRBV3-1 (or the pseudogene TRBV3-2) and TRBJ2-7, with TRBD2 identical over 12 bases. The CDR3 extends over 14 amino acids. After removal of 3 bases from V and 4 bases from J, the junction contained 1 base not matched to a gene. Germline values: CDR1 LGHDT, CDR2 YNNKEL (reference sequence). The CDR3 loop reads CASSQTSGGYEQYF. In DNA, the CDR3 is TGTGCCAGCAGCCAGACTAGCGGGGGTTACGAGCAGTACTTC.